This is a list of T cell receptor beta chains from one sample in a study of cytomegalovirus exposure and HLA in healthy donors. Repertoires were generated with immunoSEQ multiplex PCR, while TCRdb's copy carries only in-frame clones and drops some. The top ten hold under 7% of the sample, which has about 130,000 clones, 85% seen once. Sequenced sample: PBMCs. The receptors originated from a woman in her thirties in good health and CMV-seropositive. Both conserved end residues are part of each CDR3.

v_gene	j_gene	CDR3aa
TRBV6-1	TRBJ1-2	CASRQGGYGYTF
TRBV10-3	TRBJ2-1	CAISDQREINNEQFF
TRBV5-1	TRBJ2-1	CASSPLGTSGGNEQFF
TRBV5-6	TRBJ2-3	CASSLGRGAFTDTQYF
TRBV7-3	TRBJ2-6	CASSTDSGANVLTF
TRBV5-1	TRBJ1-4	CASRPGPWGVEKLFF
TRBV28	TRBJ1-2	CASSPGQGRYGYTF
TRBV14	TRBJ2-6	CASSQSGSLSGANVLTF
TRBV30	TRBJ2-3	CAWSSAGGPTDTQYF
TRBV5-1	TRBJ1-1	CASSSDRDAEAFF
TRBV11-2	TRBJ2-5	CASSIQETQYF
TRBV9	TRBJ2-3	CASSVGQGTDTQYF
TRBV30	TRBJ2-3	CAWTSGGALDTQYF
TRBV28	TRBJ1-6	CASSARGGGPLHF
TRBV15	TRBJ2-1	CATSRDPGGPLYNEQFF
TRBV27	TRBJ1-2	CASSLRWTGSSGYTF
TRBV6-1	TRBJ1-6	CASSESFPTGDAPGRPLHF
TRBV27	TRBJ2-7	CASSSDSYEQYF
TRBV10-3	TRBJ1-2	CAARGEGDSDYGYTF
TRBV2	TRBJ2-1	CASSERFGDRGMYEQFF
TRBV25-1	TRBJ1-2	CASSEAGGGQGYGYTF
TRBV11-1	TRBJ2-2	CASSSRGGENTGELFF
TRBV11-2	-	CASSVGGTGDVWGDEQYF
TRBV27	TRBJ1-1	CASSSVMNTEAFF
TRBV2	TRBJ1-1	CASTRELMNTEAFF
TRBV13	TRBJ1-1	CASSPPGHCEAFF
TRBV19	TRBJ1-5	CASSIGSEGLPQHF
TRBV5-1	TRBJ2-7	CASGPGTSYEQYF
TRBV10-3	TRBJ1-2	CAISEPLRPGQTGGYTF
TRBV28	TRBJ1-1	CASKEGTEAFF
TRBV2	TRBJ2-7	CASSEPSYEQYF
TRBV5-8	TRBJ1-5	CASSPPTRFKSNQPQHF
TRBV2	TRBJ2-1	CASRLAGEQFF
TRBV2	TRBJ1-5	CASSDPRGNQPQHF
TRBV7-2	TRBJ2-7	CASKPQTVYYEQYF
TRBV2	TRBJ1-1	CASSVQGNTEAFF
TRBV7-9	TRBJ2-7	CASSSQGLAQYF
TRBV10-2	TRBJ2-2	CASSATGELFF
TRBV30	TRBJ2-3	CAWVPSGSSTDTQYF
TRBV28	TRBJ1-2	CASSSNSGLNYGYTF
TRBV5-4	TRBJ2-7	CASSLGEAYEQYF
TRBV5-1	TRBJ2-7	CASSLTSGVSYEQYF
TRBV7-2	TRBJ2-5	CASSPSGGETQYF
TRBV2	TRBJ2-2	CASKGTGNTGELFF